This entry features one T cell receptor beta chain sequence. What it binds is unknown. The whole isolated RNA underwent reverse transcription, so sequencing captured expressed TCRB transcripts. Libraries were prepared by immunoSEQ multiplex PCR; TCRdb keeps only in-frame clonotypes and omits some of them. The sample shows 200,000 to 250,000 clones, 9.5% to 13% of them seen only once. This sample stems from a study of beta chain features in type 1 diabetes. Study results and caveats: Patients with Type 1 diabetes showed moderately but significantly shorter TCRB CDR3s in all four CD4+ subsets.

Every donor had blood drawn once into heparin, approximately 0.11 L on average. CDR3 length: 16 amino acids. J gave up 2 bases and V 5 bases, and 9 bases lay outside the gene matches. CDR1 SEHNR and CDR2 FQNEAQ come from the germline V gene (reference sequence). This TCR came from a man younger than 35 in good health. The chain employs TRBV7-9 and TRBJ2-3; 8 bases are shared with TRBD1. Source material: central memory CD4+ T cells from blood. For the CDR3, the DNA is TGTGCCAGCAGCCTCGTGACAGGGGCCCCCACAGATACGCAGTATTTT. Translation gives CASSLVTGAPTDTQYF.